These T cell receptor beta chains were read from a single sample in a study of siplizumab effects on memory and regulatory T cells. Data came from immunoSEQ multiplex PCR; TCRdb stores just in-frame clones and leaves some out. The table shows some 100,000 clones, with more than 90% occurring only once. Sequences were obtained from CD4+ T cells sorted from blood. The source of these receptors is a human donor in good health. Each CDR3 is given with its conserved first and last residue. The order of the fields is clone size, D gene, J gene, V gene, CDR3 DNA, CDR3 protein. D genes are given only for firm matches. The size entry is marked missing in some rows and otherwise reads once, few, many or a size class.

>.|TRBD2|TRBJ2-3|TRBV7-2
TGTGCCAGCAGCTCAACCACTAGCGGGGGGCAGACTAGCACAGATACGCAGTATTTT
CASSSTTSGGQTSTDTQYF
>.|.|TRBJ2-1|TRBV7-3
TGTGCCAGCAGCTTAGCGAGGAATGAGCAGTTCTTC
CASSLARNEQFF
>.|.|TRBJ2-7|TRBV18
TGTGCCAGCTCACCCGGGAACTCCTACGAGCAGTACTTC
CASSPGNSYEQYF
>.|TRBD2|TRBJ2-2|TRBV4-2
TGTGCCAGCAGCCAGTGGGCCGGGGGGGCAAACACCGGGGAGCTGTTTTTT
CASSQWAGGANTGELFF
>.|TRBD1|TRBJ2-1|TRBV28
TGTGCCAGCAGTTTCCGGGACAGGGTAGCCAATGAGCAGTTCTTC
CASSFRDRVANEQFF
>once|TRBD2|TRBJ2-1|TRBV19
TGTGCCAGTAAAGCGGGGGGGCCTCACAATGAGCAGTTCTTC
CASKAGGPHNEQFF
>.|.|TRBJ2-5|TRBV12-5
TGTGCTAGTGGTTTGATCTATTCAGAGACCCAGTACTTC
CASGLIYSETQYF
>few|TRBD1|TRBJ2-3|TRBV5-1
TGCGCCAGCACACCAAATGGACAGGGATCAACAGATACGCAGTATTTT
CASTPNGQGSTDTQYF
>.|.|TRBJ1-5|TRBV27
TGTGCCAGCAGCGAAAAATCCCCGGAGGGCAGGGGATCTTATAGCAATCAGCCCCAGCATTTT
CASSEKSPEGRGSYSNQPQHF
>.|.|TRBJ1-5|TRBV30
TGTGCCTGGAGTGAGAAGGGCAATCAGCCCCAGCATTTT
CAWSEKGNQPQHF
>.|.|TRBJ1-6|TRBV6-6
TGTGCCAGCAGTTACTCGCGGCAAAGCCTAAATTCACCCCTCCACTTT
CASSYSRQSLNSPLHF
>.|.|TRBJ1-2|TRBV6-5
TGTGCCAGCAGGGGCGGGGACTATGGCTACACCTTC
CASRGGDYGYTF
>.|.|TRBJ1-1|TRBV5-1
TGCGCCAGCAGCTTGGTAGGGGCGGGAAACACTGAAGCTTTCTTT
CASSLVGAGNTEAFF
>.|TRBD2|TRBJ2-3|TRBV28
TGTGCCAGCAAGGAGGCTGGGACTAAAGATACGCAGTATTTT
CASKEAGTKDTQYF
>.|.|TRBJ2-2|TRBV7-2
TGTGCCAGCATCCCTGCAGGGGGGGTGGGGGAGCTGTTTTTT
CASIPAGGVGELFF
>.|.|TRBJ1-3|TRBV6-5
TGTGCCAGCAACAGCAGGGGCGAGGGAAACACCATATATTTT
CASNSRGEGNTIYF
>.|.|TRBJ1-1|TRBV7-9
TGTGCCAGCAGCTTGGCTCAGAGCGACGCTGAAGCTTTCTTT
CASSLAQSDAEAFF
>.|.|TRBJ1-4|TRBV5-5
TGTGCCAGCAGCCTGTCCCCCTTTAATGAAAAACTGTTTTTT
CASSLSPFNEKLFF
>once|.|TRBJ2-4|TRBV7-8
TGTGCCAGCAGCCCCCGCGGGGGCCTAGCCAAAAACATTCAGTACTTC
CASSPRGGLAKNIQYF
>few|.|TRBJ1-6|TRBV19
TGTGCCAGTAGACAGGGCCCTTCACCCCTCCACTTT
CASRQGPSPLHF
>.|.|TRBJ1-1|TRBV7-2
TGTGCCAGCAGACCCCCAGGCGCCAACACTGAAGCTTTCTTT
CASRPPGANTEAFF
>.|.|TRBJ2-1|TRBV5-8
TGTGCCAGCAATCGCCTAGCCAATGAGCAGTTCTTC
CASNRLANEQFF
>.|.|TRBJ2-3|TRBV9
TGTGCCAGCAGCGTAGGGAAAAACAGGGTAATGGGGGCTAGCACAGATACGCAGTATTTT
CASSVGKNRVMGASTDTQYF
>.|.|TRBJ1-1|TRBV18
TGTGCCAGCTCAGAAACTCGTACAGGCCTTGAAGCTTTCTTT
CASSETRTGLEAFF
>.|.|TRBJ1-3|TRBV7-8
TGTGCCAGCAGCTTACGGACAGTCTCTGGAAACACCATATATTTT
CASSLRTVSGNTIYF
>.|.|TRBJ2-1|TRBV10-3
TGTGCCATCAGTGATGGTGGTTGGCAGTTCTTC
CAISDGGWQFF
>.|TRBD1|TRBJ1-4|TRBV5-1
TGCGCCAGCAGCTTGGCCGGACAGGTTTCTGAAAAACTGTTTTTT
CASSLAGQVSEKLFF
>.|.|TRBJ1-4|TRBV27
TGTGCCAGCACCTCTGCCAGGATTAATGAAAAACTGTTTTTT
CASTSARINEKLFF
>.|TRBD1|TRBJ1-1|TRBV18
TGTGCCAGCTCACCATATGGACAGGGTAGGGCTGAAGCTTTCTTT
CASSPYGQGRAEAFF
>.|.|TRBJ2-3|TRBV6-6
TGTGCCAGCAGTTCGACGGGCCGCACAGATACGCAGTATTTT
CASSSTGRTDTQYF
>few|.|TRBJ1-6|TRBV2
TGTGCCAGCAAGAGTGGGGATTCACCCCTCCACTTT
CASKSGDSPLHF
>.|.|TRBJ2-3|TRBV9
TGTGCCAGCAGCGCCCACCTGACGGGTACCACAGATACGCAGTATTTT
CASSAHLTGTTDTQYF
>.|.|TRBJ2-2|TRBV15
TGTGCCACCAGCAGAGCCCTGACCAGTTTCGGGGAGCTGTTTTTT
CATSRALTSFGELFF
>.|.|TRBJ1-3|TRBV6-5
TGTGCCAGCAGTCGACCCGGGACGGCTAGAAACACCATATATTTT
CASSRPGTARNTIYF
>once|.|TRBJ2-7|TRBV15
TGTGCCACCAGCAGAGAAGGACTCACAATTGAGCAGTACTTC
CATSREGLTIEQYF
>.|.|TRBJ2-7|TRBV18
TGTGCCAGCTCACCCCCAGCTTCCTACGAGCAGTACTTC
CASSPPASYEQYF
>.|TRBD1|TRBJ1-3|TRBV4-1
TGCGCCAGCAGTCACGACGGAGGGGGCCGAAACACCATATATTTT
CASSHDGGGRNTIYF
>.|.|TRBJ1-2|TRBV19
TGTGCCAATGGGGGGACCGACGGACCCACCAACTATGGCTACACCTTC
CANGGTDGPTNYGYTF
>.|.|TRBJ1-1|TRBV30
TGTGCCTGGAGTGTACAGTACAGTCCCCCCTCCGCTTTCTTT
CAWSVQYSPPSAFF
>.|TRBD1|TRBJ1-2|TRBV20-1
TGCAGTGCTAGGACAGGGGGCCTCTACACCTTC
CSARTGGLYTF
>.|.|TRBJ1-6|TRBV7-2
TGTGCCAGCAGCTTAGTGTGGGCAGGGATTAATTCACCCCTCCACTTT
CASSLVWAGINSPLHF
>once|.|TRBJ1-5|TRBV27
TGTGCCAGCAGTTTATCGTTACAGTCCAATCAGCCCCAGCATTTT
CASSLSLQSNQPQHF
>.|TRBD2|TRBJ2-7|TRBV6-5
TGTGCCAGCAGCGGGGGACTAGCGGGGGCCTACGAGCAGTACTTC
CASSGGLAGAYEQYF
>.|TRBD1|TRBJ2-2|TRBV5-1
TGCGCCAGCAGTCGGACAGGGGGCAACGGGGAGCTGTTTTTT
CASSRTGGNGELFF
>.|.|TRBJ1-1|TRBV4-2
TGTGCCAGCAGCGGACGGGGGGGGGAAGCTTTCTTT
CASSGRGGEAFF
>.|.|TRBJ1-2|TRBV4-1
TGCGCCAGCAGCCAAGTGGAGCCTCCAGTTCGCGCCTTC
CASSQVEPPVRAF
>.|.|TRBJ2-7|TRBV18
TGTGCCAGCCGAGGGGTGTTCAGGGGGGGCGAGCAGTACTTC
CASRGVFRGGEQYF
>.|.|TRBJ2-7|TRBV5-6
TGTGCCAGCAGCTCCATAGGAGGAAAGGTCGAGCAGTACTTC
CASSSIGGKVEQYF
>.|.|TRBJ2-5|TRBV12-5
TGTGCTAGTGGTTTGGAAAGACAGTCCCAAGAGACCCAGTACTTC
CASGLERQSQETQYF
>once|TRBD1|TRBJ1-2|TRBV6-1
TGTGCCAGCAGTACCCCGACAGGGATCTATGGCTACACCTTC
CASSTPTGIYGYTF
>.|.|TRBJ2-1|TRBV7-2
TGTGCCAGCAGCTTAGACAGGGGAGGATTAAATGAGCAGTTCTTC
CASSLDRGGLNEQFF
>.|.|TRBJ2-3|TRBV7-2
TGTGCCAGCAGCTATCTCACAGATACGCAGTATTTT
CASSYLTDTQYF
>.|.|TRBJ1-5|TRBV6-5
TGTGCCAGCAGCCGGGACGGGCATCAGCCCCAGCATTTT
CASSRDGHQPQHF